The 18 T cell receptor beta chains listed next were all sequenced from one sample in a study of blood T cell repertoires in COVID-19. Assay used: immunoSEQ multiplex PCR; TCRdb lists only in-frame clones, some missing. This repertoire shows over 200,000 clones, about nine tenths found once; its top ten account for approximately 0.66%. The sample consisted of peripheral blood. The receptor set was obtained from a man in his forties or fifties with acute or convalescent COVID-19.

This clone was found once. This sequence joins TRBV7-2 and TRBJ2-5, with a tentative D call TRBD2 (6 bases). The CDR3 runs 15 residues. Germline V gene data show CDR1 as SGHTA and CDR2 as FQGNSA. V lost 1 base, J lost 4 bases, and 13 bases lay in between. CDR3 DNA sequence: TGTGCCAGCAGCTTAGGCTGGGGGGTAAGAGAGACCCAGTACTTC. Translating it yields CASSLGWGVRETQYF. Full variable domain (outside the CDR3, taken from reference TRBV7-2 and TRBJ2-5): GAGVSQSPSNKVTEKGKDVELRCDPISGHTALYWYRQSLGQGLEFLIYFQGNSAPDKSGLPSDRFSAERTGGSVSTLTIQRTQQEDSAVYLCASSLGWGVRETQYFGPGTRLLVL.

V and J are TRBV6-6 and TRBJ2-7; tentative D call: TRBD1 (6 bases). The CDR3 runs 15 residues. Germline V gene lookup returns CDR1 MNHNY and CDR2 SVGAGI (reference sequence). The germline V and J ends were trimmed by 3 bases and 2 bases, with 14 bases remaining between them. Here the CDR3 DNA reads TGTGCCAGCAGTTATGGATACAGGGCGGCCTACGAGCAGTACTTC. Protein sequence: CASSYGYRAAYEQYF.

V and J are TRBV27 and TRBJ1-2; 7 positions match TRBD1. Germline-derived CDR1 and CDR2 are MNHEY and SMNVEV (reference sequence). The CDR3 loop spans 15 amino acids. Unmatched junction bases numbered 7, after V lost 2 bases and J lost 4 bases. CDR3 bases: TGTGCCAGCAGTTTAACAGGGGCCGACAGCTATGGCTACACCTTC. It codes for CASSLTGADSYGYTF.

The CDR3 here is CASSQGVQGNQPQHF. CDR3 DNA sequence: TGCGCCAGCAGCCAAGGAGTACAGGGCAATCAGCCCCAGCATTTT. The chain combines TRBV4-1 with TRBJ1-5; possible D gene TRBD1, 5 bases. This CDR3 region has 15 residues. V shed 1 base and J shed 2 bases, with 9 bases lying between them. Germline V gene data show CDR1 as MGHRA and CDR2 as YSYEKL.

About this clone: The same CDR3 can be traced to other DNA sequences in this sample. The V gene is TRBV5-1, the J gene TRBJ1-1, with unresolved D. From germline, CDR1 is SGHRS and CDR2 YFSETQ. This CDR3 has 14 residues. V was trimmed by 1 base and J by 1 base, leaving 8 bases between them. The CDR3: CASSLSFSNTEAFF. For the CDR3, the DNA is TGCGCCAGCAGCTTGTCCTTTTCGAACACTGAAGCTTTCTTT. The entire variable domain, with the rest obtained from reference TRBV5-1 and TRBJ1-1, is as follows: KAGVTQTPRYLIKTRGQQVTLSCSPISGHRSVSWYQQTPGQGLQFLFEYFSETQRNKGNFPGRFSGRQFSNSRSEMNVSTLELGDSALYLCASSLSFSNTEAFFGQGTRLTVV.

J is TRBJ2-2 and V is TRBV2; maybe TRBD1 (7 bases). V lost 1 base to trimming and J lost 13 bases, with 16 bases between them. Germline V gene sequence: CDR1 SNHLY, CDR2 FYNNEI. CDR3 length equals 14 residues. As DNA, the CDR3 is TGTGCCAGCAGTGAAGTTGGAGGGGGCGCATTGCTGTTTTTT. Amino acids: CASSEVGGGALLFF.

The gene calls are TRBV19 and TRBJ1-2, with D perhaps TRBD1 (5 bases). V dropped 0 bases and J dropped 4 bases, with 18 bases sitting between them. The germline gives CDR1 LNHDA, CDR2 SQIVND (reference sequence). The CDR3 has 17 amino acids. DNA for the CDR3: TGTGCCAGTAGTATAGAGGCGGGGACGGCAAGCGTCTATGGCTACACCTTC. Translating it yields CASSIEAGTASVYGYTF.

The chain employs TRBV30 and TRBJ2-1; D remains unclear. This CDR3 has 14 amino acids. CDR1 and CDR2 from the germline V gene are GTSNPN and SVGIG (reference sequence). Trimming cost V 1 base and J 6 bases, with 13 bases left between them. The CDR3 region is CAWSGLVPINEQFF. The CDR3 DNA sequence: TGTGCCTGGAGTGGCCTAGTCCCGATCAATGAGCAGTTCTTC.

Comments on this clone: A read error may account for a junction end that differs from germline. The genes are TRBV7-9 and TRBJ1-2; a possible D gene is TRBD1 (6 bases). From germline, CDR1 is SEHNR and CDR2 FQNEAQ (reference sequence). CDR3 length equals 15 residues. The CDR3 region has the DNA TGTGCCAGCAGCTTGGGAGGGGGATTTGGCTATGGCCACACCTTC. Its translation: CASSLGGGFGYGHTF.

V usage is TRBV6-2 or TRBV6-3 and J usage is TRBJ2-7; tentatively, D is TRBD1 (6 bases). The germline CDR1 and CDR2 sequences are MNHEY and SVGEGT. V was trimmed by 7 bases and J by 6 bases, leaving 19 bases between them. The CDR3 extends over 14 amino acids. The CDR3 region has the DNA TGTGCCAGCACCCCTGGTGGGGGCCGGGTCGAGCAGTACTTC. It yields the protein CASTPGGGRVEQYF.

CDR3 sequence (DNA): TGCAGCGTTGAGACTAGCGGCACAGATACGCAGTATTTT. Encoded protein: CSVETSGTDTQYF. This rearrangement joins TRBV29-1 to TRBJ2-3; TRBD2 aligns across 8 bases. The CDR3 is 13 residues long. Germline V gene data show CDR1 as SQVTM and CDR2 as ANQGSEA. V gave up 3 bases and J gave up 1 base; unmatched junction bases: 0.

The CDR3 region has the DNA TGTGCCAGCAGCGTAGCTCCAGGGTCGGGCTCTAACTATGGCTACACCTTC. This translates into CASSVAPGSGSNYGYTF. The V call is TRBV9, the J call TRBJ1-2, with a tentative D call TRBD1 (5 bases). Germline CDR1 reads SGDLS; CDR2 reads YYNGEE. Trimming shortened V by 0 bases and J by 0 bases, and 15 bases separated the two germline ends. The CDR3 consists of 17 residues.

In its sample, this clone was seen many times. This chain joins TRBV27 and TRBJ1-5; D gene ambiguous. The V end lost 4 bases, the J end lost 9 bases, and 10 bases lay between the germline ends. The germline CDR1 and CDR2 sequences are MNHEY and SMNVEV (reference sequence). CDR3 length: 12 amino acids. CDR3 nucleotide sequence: TGTGCCAGCAGTTCTCCACCAGGGCCCCAGCATTTT. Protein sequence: CASSSPPGPQHF.

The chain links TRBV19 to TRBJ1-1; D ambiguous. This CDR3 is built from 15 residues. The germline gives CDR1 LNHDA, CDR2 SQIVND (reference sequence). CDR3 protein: CGSRIDGEGNTEAFF. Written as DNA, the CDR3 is TGTGGCTCTCGCATTGACGGCGAGGGGAACACTGAAGCTTTCTTT. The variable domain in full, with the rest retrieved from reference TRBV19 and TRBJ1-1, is DGGITQSPKYLFRKEGQNVTLSCEQNLNHDAMYWYRQDPGQGLRLIYYSQIVNDFQKGDIAEGYSVSREKKESFPLTVTSAQKNPTAFYLCGSRIDGEGNTEAFFGQGTRLTVV.

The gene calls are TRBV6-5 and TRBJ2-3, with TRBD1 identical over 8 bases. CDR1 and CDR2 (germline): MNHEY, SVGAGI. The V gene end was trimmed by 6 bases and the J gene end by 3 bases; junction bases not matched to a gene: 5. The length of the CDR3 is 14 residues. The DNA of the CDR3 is TGTGCCAGCAGACCGACAGGGGAAACAGATACGCAGTATTTT. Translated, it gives CASRPTGETDTQYF.

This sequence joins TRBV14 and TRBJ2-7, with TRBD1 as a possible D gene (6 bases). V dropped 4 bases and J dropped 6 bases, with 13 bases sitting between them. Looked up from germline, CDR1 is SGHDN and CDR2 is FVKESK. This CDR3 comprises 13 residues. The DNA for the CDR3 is TGTGCCAGCAGCCGACAGGTTTTGGGCGAGCAGTACTTC. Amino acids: CASSRQVLGEQYF.

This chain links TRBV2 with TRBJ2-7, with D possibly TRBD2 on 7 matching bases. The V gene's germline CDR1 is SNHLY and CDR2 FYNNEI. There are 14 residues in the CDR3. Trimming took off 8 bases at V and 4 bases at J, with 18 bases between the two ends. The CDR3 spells CASLRGPSGYEQYF. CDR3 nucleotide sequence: TGTGCCAGCTTGCGGGGGCCTAGCGGATACGAGCAGTACTTC.

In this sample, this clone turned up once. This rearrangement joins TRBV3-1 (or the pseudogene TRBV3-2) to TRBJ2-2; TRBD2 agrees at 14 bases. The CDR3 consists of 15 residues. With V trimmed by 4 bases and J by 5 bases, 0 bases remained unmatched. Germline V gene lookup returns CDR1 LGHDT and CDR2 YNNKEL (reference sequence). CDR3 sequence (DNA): TGTGCCAGCAGCCGGACTAGCGGGGGGACCGGGGAGCTGTTTTTT. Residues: CASSRTSGGTGELFF.